This T cell receptor (beta chain) was documented in a study of CD8+CD57+ T cells in acquired aplastic anemia. It was patients with CD8+CD57+ cell expansion by flow cytometry who were chosen for sequencing. All patients had severe acquired aplastic anemia. Patients were treatment-naive when blood was sampled. Germline V gene data show CDR1 as LNHDA and CDR2 as SQIVND (reference sequence). Trimming pared 7 bases from V and 5 bases from J, leaving 11 bases between. This CDR3 contains 13 residues. Genomic DNA constituted the template upon which TCR beta VDJ and CDR3 profiling was performed. TCRdb redid the calling of the reads with MiXCR, one entry per CDR3 protein. The sample carries about 180,000 distinct CDR3 sequences, roughly 50% recorded once.

The clonotype was recovered from a human donor with aplastic anemia. The genes are TRBV19 and TRBJ2-2; possibly TRBD2 for D (5 bases). Sequencing used sorted CD4+, CD8+, or CD8+CD57+ T cells (not recorded which) from PBMCs. CDR3 DNA sequence: TGTGCCAGTAATCTCCGGGATACCGGGGAGCTGTTTTTT. Protein sequence: CASNLRDTGELFF.